The 10 T cell receptor beta chains below all came from one sample that was sequenced in a study of T cell repertoires in cytomegalovirus infection. TCRdb re-called the reads with MiXCR, one entry per CDR3 protein. The sample has 310,000 or so distinct CDR3 sequences, 9.6% seen once. Sequenced input: PBMCs. These receptors all stem from a human donor in good health (CMV status not recorded). Some clones in this sample may be carry-over from other donors' samples.

This chain uses TRBV3-1 with TRBJ1-1; D call uncertain. The germline V gene has CDR1 LGHDT and CDR2 YNNKEL (reference sequence). Trimming stripped 6 bases from V and 1 base from J, with 12 bases between. The CDR3 has 14 residues. The DNA for the CDR3 is TGTGCCAGCAGGGTAGACGGAACGAACACTGAAGCTTTCTTT. Encoded protein: CASRVDGTNTEAFF.

This clonotype was seen ten or more times. No DNA is shown, since the ends of the CDR3 on it are uncertain; the CDR3 is the one TCRdb lists. V is TRBV6-1 and J is TRBJ2-2; the D call TRBD1 from the table was never checked on the DNA. The CDR3 contains 14 residues when both ends are counted. CDR1 is MNHNS, CDR2 SASEGT, per germline. The CDR3 sequence: CASILDRGTGELFF.

The chain links TRBV29-1 to TRBJ2-3; possible D gene TRBD1, 6 bases. Trimming shortened V by 4 bases and J by 3 bases, and 17 bases separated the two germline ends. Germline CDR1 and CDR2: SQVTM and ANQGSEA. CDR3 length: 15 residues. The DNA of the CDR3 is TGCAGCGTTGTGCCAAGGGACAAGGGGACAGATACGCAGTATTTT. Encoded protein: CSVVPRDKGTDTQYF.

Many counts were recorded for this clonotype. The rearrangement uses TRBV7-9 and TRBJ2-7, with D tentatively TRBD2 (5 bases). Trimming stripped 1 base from V and 2 bases from J, with 9 bases between. The CDR3 length is 14 residues. Germline assignment: CDR1 SEHNR and CDR2 FQNEAQ (reference sequence). The chain's CDR3 is CASSLVGRAYEQYV. CDR3 bases: TGTGCCAGCAGCTTAGTTGGGAGAGCCTACGAGCAGTACGTC.

A remark on this clonotype: It may be a read error: a sequence one base away is much more abundant. The chain joins TRBV28 to TRBJ1-1; D is uncertain. The CDR3 length is 13 residues. The V gene's germline CDR1 is MDHEN and CDR2 SYDVKM. CDR3 loop: CAGSFLVNTEAFF. CDR3 bases: TGTGCCGGCAGCTTTCTGGTGAACACTGAAGCTTTCTTT.

This clonotype was seen at least ten times. The J gene is TRBJ2-3, the V gene TRBV6-1, with TRBD1 matching 8 bases. The ends lost 10 bases at V and 4 bases at J; junction bases unmatched: 7. Germline assignment: CDR1 MNHNS and CDR2 SASEGT. There are 13 residues in the CDR3. Here the CDR3 reads CAKSTGDADTQYF. CDR3 in DNA: TGTGCCAAGTCGACAGGGGACGCAGATACGCAGTATTTT.

This chain links TRBV2 with TRBJ2-5; D perhaps matches TRBD2 (6 bases). The CDR3 contains 14 residues. The V gene lost 6 bases and the J gene lost 5 bases, with 16 bases spanning the gap. Per the germline V gene, CDR1 is SNHLY and CDR2 is FYNNEI. The CDR3 reads CASSPTGVRETQYF. The CDR3 nucleotides are TGTGCCAGCAGCCCAACGGGGGTCCGGGAGACCCAGTACTTC.

This clonotype appeared many times. The gene calls are TRBV29-1 and TRBJ2-5; perhaps TRBD1 as D (5 bases). Germline loops: CDR1 SQVTM, CDR2 ANQGSEA. The CDR3 contains 14 residues. The V end was cut by 0 bases, the J end by 5 bases, with 13 bases between. CDR3 sequence (DNA): TGCAGCGTTGAAGATGGGTCAGGGTGGGAGACCCAGTACTTC. Translating gives CSVEDGSGWETQYF.

This sequence joins TRBV12-3 or TRBV12-4 and TRBJ2-5; D unclear. Trimming cost V 1 base and J 7 bases, with 10 bases left between them. This CDR3 contains 13 residues. The CDR3 region has the DNA TGTGCCAGCAGTTTAGACGGCCCGGGGACCCAGTACTTC. This translates into CASSLDGPGTQYF.

The V and J genes are TRBV20-1 and TRBJ1-4; possible D gene TRBD1, 5 bases. Trimming left V 5 bases short and J 4 bases short, with 11 bases between. Germline loops: CDR1 DFQATT, CDR2 SNEGSKA (reference sequence). The CDR3 is 13 amino acids. CDR3 in amino acids: CSARDSYNEKLFF. The CDR3 region has the DNA TGCAGTGCTCGCGACAGTTATAATGAAAAACTGTTTTTT.